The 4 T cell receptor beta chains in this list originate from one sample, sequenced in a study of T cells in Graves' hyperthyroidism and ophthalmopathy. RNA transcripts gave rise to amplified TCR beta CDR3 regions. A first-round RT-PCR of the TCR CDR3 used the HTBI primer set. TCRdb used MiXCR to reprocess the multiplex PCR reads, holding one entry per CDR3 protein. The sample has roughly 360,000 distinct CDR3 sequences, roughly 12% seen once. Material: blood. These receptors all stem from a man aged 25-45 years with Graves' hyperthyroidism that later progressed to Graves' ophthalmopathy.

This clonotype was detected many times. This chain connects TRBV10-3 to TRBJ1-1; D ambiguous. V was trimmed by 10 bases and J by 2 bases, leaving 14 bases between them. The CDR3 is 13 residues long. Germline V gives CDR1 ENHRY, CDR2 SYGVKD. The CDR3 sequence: CATRDWANTEAFF. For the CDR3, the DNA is TGTGCCACCCGAGATTGGGCCAACACTGAAGCTTTCTTT.

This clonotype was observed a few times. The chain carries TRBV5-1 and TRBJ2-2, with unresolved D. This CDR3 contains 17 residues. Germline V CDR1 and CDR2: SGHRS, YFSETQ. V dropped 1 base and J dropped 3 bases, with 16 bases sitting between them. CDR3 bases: TGCGCCAGCAGCTTGACCATAGTCAGCCTGGACACCGGGGAGCTGTTTTTT. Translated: CASSLTIVSLDTGELFF. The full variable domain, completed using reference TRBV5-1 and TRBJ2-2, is KAGVTQTPRYLIKTRGQQVTLSCSPISGHRSVSWYQQTPGQGLQFLFEYFSETQRNKGNFPGRFSGRQFSNSRSEMNVSTLELGDSALYLCASSLTIVSLDTGELFFGEGSRLTVL.

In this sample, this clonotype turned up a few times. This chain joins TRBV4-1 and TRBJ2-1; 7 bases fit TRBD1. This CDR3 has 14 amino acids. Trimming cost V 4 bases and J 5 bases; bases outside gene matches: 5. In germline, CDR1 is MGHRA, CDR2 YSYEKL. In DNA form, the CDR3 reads TGCGCCAGCAGCCGACCGGGACAGCACAATGAGCAGTTCTTC. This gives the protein CASSRPGQHNEQFF.

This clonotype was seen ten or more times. As DNA, the CDR3 is TGTGCCAGCAGCACCTGGACAGATTCCAATGAGCAGTTCTTC. Its translation: CASSTWTDSNEQFF. The chain recombines TRBV11-2 with TRBJ2-1; tentatively, D is TRBD1 (6 bases). The CDR3 has 14 amino acids. Germline CDR1 is SGHAT and CDR2 is FQNNGV. Trimming took 5 bases from V and 6 from J, leaving 14 bases between them.